The clone carrying this TCR beta chain came up many times. The CDR3 runs 15 residues. J was trimmed by 3 bases and V by 5 bases; bases with no gene match: 9. CDR1 and CDR2 from the germline V gene are SGHTA and FQGNSA. These data belong to a study of blood T cells in healthy people across ages. A second PCR, run for roughly 7 to 12 cycles, used a sample-barcoded 5' primer plus a J-beta primer mix. One entry per CDR3 protein, called by TCRdb with MiXCR from the 5' RACE reads. The profile covers around 870,000 distinct CDR3 sequences, with around 26% appearing a single time and 15% to 20% taken by the ten largest.

The sequencing sample was made of blood. This chain joins TRBV7-2 and TRBJ1-2; 7 nucleotides line up with TRBD1. The TCR was taken from a woman aged 80 or over in good health. The CDR3 DNA follows: TGTGCCAGCAGCCAACAGGGGCGTCAGTACTATGGCTACACCTTC. Residues: CASSQQGRQYYGYTF.